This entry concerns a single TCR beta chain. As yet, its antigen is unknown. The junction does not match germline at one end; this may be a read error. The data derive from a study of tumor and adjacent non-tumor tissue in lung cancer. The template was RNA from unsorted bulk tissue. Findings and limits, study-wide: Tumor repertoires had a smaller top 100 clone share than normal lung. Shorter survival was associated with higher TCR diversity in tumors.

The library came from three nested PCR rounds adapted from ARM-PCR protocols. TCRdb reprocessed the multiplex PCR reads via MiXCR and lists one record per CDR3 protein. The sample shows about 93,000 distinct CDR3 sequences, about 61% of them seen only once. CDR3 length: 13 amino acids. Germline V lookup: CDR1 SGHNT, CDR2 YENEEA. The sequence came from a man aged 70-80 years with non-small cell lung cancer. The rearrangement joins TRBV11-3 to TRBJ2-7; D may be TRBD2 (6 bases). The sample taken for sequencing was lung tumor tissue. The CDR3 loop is CANSLEGWLEQYF. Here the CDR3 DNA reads TGTGCCAACAGCTTGGAGGGCTGGTTGGAGCAGTATTTC.